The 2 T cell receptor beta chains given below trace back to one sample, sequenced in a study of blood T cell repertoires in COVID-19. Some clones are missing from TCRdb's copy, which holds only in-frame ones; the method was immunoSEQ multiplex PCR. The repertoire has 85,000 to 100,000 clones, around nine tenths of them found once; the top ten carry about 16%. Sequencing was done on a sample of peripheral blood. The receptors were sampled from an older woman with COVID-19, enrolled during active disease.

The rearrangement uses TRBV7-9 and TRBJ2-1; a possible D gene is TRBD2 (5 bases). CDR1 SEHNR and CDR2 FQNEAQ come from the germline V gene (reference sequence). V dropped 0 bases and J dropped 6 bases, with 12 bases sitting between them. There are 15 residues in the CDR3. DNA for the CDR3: TGTGCCAGCAGCTTAGCACGGGCTAGCCTCAATGAGCAGTTCTTC. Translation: CASSLARASLNEQFF.

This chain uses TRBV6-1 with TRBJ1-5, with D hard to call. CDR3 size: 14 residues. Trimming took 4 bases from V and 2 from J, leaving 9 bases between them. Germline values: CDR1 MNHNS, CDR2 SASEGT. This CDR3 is CASSGARGNQPQHF. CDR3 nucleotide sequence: TGTGCCAGCAGTGGAGCCCGGGGCAATCAGCCCCAGCATTTT.